One sample yielded the 28 T cell receptor beta chains listed below, sequenced in a study of blood T cells in healthy people across ages (dated by TCRdb to the mid-2010s). The library was obtained by 5' RACE. The data were produced on an Illumina HiSeq 2500. A second 7 to 11 cycle PCR used a sample-barcoded 5' primer and a J-beta primer mix. The public sequencing data were trimmed at Q25 with fastp and processed into clonotypes with MiXCR by TCRdb, which kept only in-frame beta chains. CDR3 protein sequences are deduplicated, and each keeps its most common genes and DNA. The sample table lists about 1 million distinct CDR3 sequences, 45% of them with a count of one. The ten biggest clones cover approximately 20% of the sample. The material sequenced was blood. The receptors derive from a woman aged 55-69 years in good health.

On this clonotype: This may stem from a read error, because a much larger clone lies one nucleotide away. The chain links TRBV2 to TRBJ2-3; no firm D call. The CDR3 totals 13 residues. Trimming removed 5 bases at V and 6 bases at J, with 12 bases between. In germline, CDR1 is SNHLY, CDR2 FYNNEI. As DNA, the CDR3 is TGTGCCAGCAGTACGCTGATTGGGGATACGCAGTATTTT. Translating gives CASSTLIGDTQYF.

This clonotype was seen only a few times. V is TRBV29-1 and J is TRBJ2-1; D gene unclear. The CDR3 spans 14 residues. With 2 bases removed from V and 0 bases from J, the gap between germline ends came to 8 bases. The V gene's germline CDR1 is SQVTM and CDR2 ANQGSEA. The CDR3 loop reads CSVEMVSSYNEQFF. In DNA form, the CDR3 reads TGCAGCGTTGAAATGGTGAGCTCCTACAATGAGCAGTTCTTC.

The V call is TRBV6-5, the J call TRBJ2-7; D gene unclear. Per germline, CDR1 MNHEY and CDR2 SVGAGI. This CDR3 has 15 residues. Trimming removed 5 bases from V and 0 bases from J, with 14 bases in between. The CDR3 loop reads CASSTPTDPSYEQYF. CDR3 nucleotide sequence: TGTGCCAGCAGTACCCCCACGGATCCCTCCTACGAGCAGTACTTC.

This clonotype was picked up many times. The chain recombines TRBV6-6 with TRBJ2-7; D is possibly TRBD1 or TRBD2 (5 bases each). V lost 4 bases and J 6 bases, leaving 10 bases between the germline ends. Germline values: CDR1 MNHNY, CDR2 SVGAGI (reference sequence). CDR3 length: 12 amino acids. The CDR3 here is CASSSGRFEQYF. In DNA form, the CDR3 reads TGTGCCAGCAGTTCGGGACGTTTCGAGCAGTACTTC.

This clonotype has more than one count but fewer than ten. The rearrangement links TRBV10-3 to TRBJ2-7, with 12 bases aligning to TRBD2. The CDR3 is 13 amino acids. Per the germline V gene, CDR1 is ENHRY and CDR2 is SYGVKD. Trimming at V came to 4 bases and at J to 5 bases, leaving 0 bases not matched to a gene. The CDR3: CAISGLAGDEQYF. CDR3 coding DNA: TGTGCCATCAGTGGACTAGCGGGAGACGAGCAGTACTTC.

The chain employs TRBV9 and TRBJ2-1; TRBD2 is a possible D gene (6 bases). Deletions cut 4 bases from V and 9 bases from J, with 23 bases between. Germline V gives CDR1 SGDLS, CDR2 YYNGEE. This CDR3 has 16 residues. The CDR3 sequence: CASSLEWGRSVSEQFF. The CDR3 DNA reads TGTGCCAGCAGCCTGGAGTGGGGGAGGTCGGTCTCTGAGCAGTTCTTC.

This clonotype was recorded a few times. The V gene is TRBV28, the J gene TRBJ2-4, with TRBD2 matching 9 bases. The end of the DNA fits TRBJ2-7 better, so the J call may be wrong. CDR1 MDHEN and CDR2 SYDVKM come from the germline V gene. This CDR3 is 15 amino acids long. The CDR3 DNA reads TGTGCCAGCAGTCCAACTCTAGCGGGGATCTACGAGCAGTACTTC. This codes for CASSPTLAGIYEQYF.

Worth noting for this clonotype: A much larger clone is a single base away; this may be a read error. This sequence joins TRBV12-3 or TRBV12-4 and TRBJ2-7; 9 bases are shared with TRBD2. The CDR3 contains 15 residues. V lost 1 base and J lost 7; bases outside the gene matches: 8. In DNA, the CDR3 is TGTGCCAGCAGTTTAGGTAGCGGGAGCCTCAATGAGCAGTACTTC. This gives the protein CASSLGSGSLNEQYF.

The chain combines TRBV9 with TRBJ2-7, with D tentatively TRBD2 (7 bases). From germline, CDR1 is SGDLS and CDR2 YYNGEE. This CDR3 spans 16 amino acids. V lost 3 bases to trimming and J lost 0 bases, with 16 bases between them. In DNA form, the CDR3 reads TGTGCCAGCAGCGAGGGGGGGCAGGCGAGCTCCTACGAGCAGTACTTC. Translating gives CASSEGGQASSYEQYF.

V usage is TRBV5-1 and J usage is TRBJ1-1, with D tentatively TRBD1 (6 bases). The V end was cut by 0 bases, the J end by 12 bases, with 21 bases between. The CDR3 has 15 amino acids. Germline V gene sequence: CDR1 SGHRS, CDR2 YFSETQ. CDR3 residues: CASSLEGVGLIPSFF. CDR3 nucleotide sequence: TGCGCCAGCAGCTTGGAGGGGGTGGGGCTCATCCCATCTTTCTTT.

This clonotype was seen at least ten times. The V gene is TRBV10-3, the J gene TRBJ2-5; D remains unclear. CDR3 length: 13 residues. Germline values: CDR1 ENHRY, CDR2 SYGVKD. Between the trimmed V and J ends, which lost 8 bases and 3 bases, there was a span of 13 bases. The DNA of the CDR3 is TGTGCCATCGCCCCCTCTGGGGAAGAGACCCAGTACTTC. Protein sequence: CAIAPSGEETQYF.

This clonotype was seen a few times. As DNA, the CDR3 is TGTGCCAGCAGCAAGGGGGGCCTCTGCCACACAGATACGCAGTATTTT. This translates into CASSKGGLCHTDTQYF. The chain joins TRBV21-1 to TRBJ2-3; the table calls TRBD1, which could not be checked here. TRBV21-1 is reported as a pseudogene. The CDR3 loop spans 16 amino acids.

This clonotype was recorded once. This chain connects TRBV9 to TRBJ2-7; 15 bases map to TRBD2. The junction had 15 bases not matched to a gene; V was cut back by 4 bases and J by 1 base. Germline lookup yields CDR1 SGDLS and CDR2 YYNGEE. This CDR3 is 20 amino acids long. Here the CDR3 DNA reads TGTGCCAGCAGCCCAGAAGCGGGACTAGCGGGAGGTGGAGGGTCCTACGAGCAGTACTTC. This translates into CASSPEAGLAGGGGSYEQYF.

The rearrangement joins TRBV20-1 to TRBJ1-5, with D possibly being TRBD1 (5 bases). The ends were cut back, 0 bases at V and 4 bases at J, with 10 bases in the middle. CDR3 length: 14 amino acids. From germline, CDR1 is DFQATT and CDR2 SNEGSKA (reference sequence). Written as DNA, the CDR3 is TGCAGTGCTAGAGATGGCCAGGGAAATCAGCCCCAGCATTTT. Residues: CSARDGQGNQPQHF.

This clonotype has only a few counts. J is TRBJ1-6 and V is TRBV5-1, with D uncertain. Germline loops: CDR1 SGHRS, CDR2 YFSETQ. The CDR3 totals 14 residues. V dropped 4 bases and J dropped 10 bases, with 15 bases sitting between them. The CDR3 sequence is CASSIDITESPLHF. The CDR3 DNA is TGCGCCAGCAGCATTGATATAACGGAGTCACCCCTCCACTTT.

This chain uses TRBV4-1 with TRBJ2-2, with D perhaps matching TRBD1 (5 bases). Germline V gives CDR1 MGHRA, CDR2 YSYEKL. The V gene lost 4 bases and the J gene lost 6 bases, with 15 bases spanning the gap. This CDR3 is 15 amino acids long. The CDR3 DNA reads as TGCGCCAGCAGCCCAAAGGGGCTCCCGGCCGGGGAGCTGTTTTTT. Translation gives CASSPKGLPAGELFF.

Ten or more counts support this clonotype. A read error is possible here, since a much larger clone lies one base away. The V gene is TRBV7-2, the J gene TRBJ2-5; 8 bases map to TRBD2. The CDR3 covers 14 residues. Germline V lookup: CDR1 SGHTA, CDR2 FQGNSA. The V gene end was trimmed by 5 bases and the J gene end by 11 bases; junction bases not matched to a gene: 13. The CDR3 DNA follows: TGTGCCAGCAGCCTCCAAGCGGGAGCCAATGAGCAGTACTTC. Its translation: CASSLQAGANEQYF. The variable domain in full, with the rest retrieved from reference TRBV7-2 and TRBJ2-5, is GAGVSQSPSNKVTEKGKDVELRCDPISGHTALYWYRQSLGQGLEFLIYFQGNSAPDKSGLPSDRFSAERTGGSVSTLTIQRTQQEDSAVYLCASSLQAGANEQYFGPGTRLLVL.

The rearrangement joins TRBV7-9 to TRBJ1-1, with TRBD1 matching 7 bases. The CDR3 totals 16 residues. V lost 2 bases and J lost 1; bases outside the gene matches: 7. Per germline, CDR1 SEHNR and CDR2 FQNEAQ (reference sequence). Here the CDR3 DNA reads TGTGCCAGCAGCTTATTGACAGGGATTGCGAACACTGAAGCTTTCTTT. It codes for CASSLLTGIANTEAFF.

The chain recombines TRBV7-8 with TRBJ1-2; D unclear. The CDR3 sequence is 14 residues long. CDR1 SGHVS and CDR2 FQNEAQ come from the germline V gene. V was trimmed by 5 bases and J by 3 bases, leaving 13 bases between them. CDR3: CASSQDPADYGYTF. DNA of the CDR3: TGTGCCAGCAGCCAGGACCCTGCTGACTATGGCTACACCTTC.

This chain's CDR3 is CASSLNSGAYEQYF. In DNA form, the CDR3 reads TGCGCCAGCAGCCTTAATAGCGGAGCCTACGAGCAGTACTTC. This rearrangement joins TRBV4-1 to TRBJ2-7; D perhaps matches TRBD2 (6 bases). The germline V gene has CDR1 MGHRA and CDR2 YSYEKL. The CDR3 totals 14 residues. The V end lost 4 bases, the J end lost 2 bases, and 12 bases lay between the germline ends.

This chain connects TRBV6-5 to TRBJ2-7, with D maybe TRBD1 (5 bases). Trimming took 5 bases from V and 6 from J, leaving 11 bases between them. This CDR3 is 12 amino acids long. CDR1 is MNHEY and CDR2 is SVGAGI in the germline V gene. CDR3 protein: CASSRQWGEQYF. CDR3 coding DNA: TGTGCCAGCAGTAGACAGTGGGGCGAGCAGTACTTC.

The CDR3 DNA reads TGTGCCACCAGTGACAGGACAGGGGGCGGTCAGCCCCAGCATTTT. Translated: CATSDRTGGGQPQHF. The gene calls are TRBV24-1 and TRBJ1-5; 11 positions match TRBD1. The V gene end was trimmed by 4 bases and the J gene end by 6 bases; junction bases not matched to a gene: 4. Germline CDR1 KGHDR, CDR2 SFDVKD. The CDR3 runs 15 residues.

Comments on this clonotype: One end of the junction does not line up with germline, which may come from a read error. The V call is TRBV15, the J call TRBJ1-1, with D unclear. The CDR3 has 17 residues. CDR1 is LNHNV, CDR2 YYDKDF, per germline (reference sequence). The CDR3 coding sequence is TGCGCCACCAGCAGAGCCTCAGGACGCTCCATGAACACTGAAGCTTTCTTT. As protein: CATSRASGRSMNTEAFF.

A few counts support this clonotype. V is TRBV20-1 and J is TRBJ2-7; 8 nucleotides match TRBD2. The CDR3 is 12 residues long. Germline CDR1 is DFQATT and CDR2 is SNEGSKA (reference sequence). The CDR3 here is CSGGLDQYEQYF. CDR3 DNA: TGCAGCGGGGGACTAGATCAATACGAGCAGTACTTC.

The chain recombines TRBV6-5 with TRBJ1-2; 8 bases agree with TRBD1. CDR3 size: 14 residues. Germline CDR1 reads MNHEY; CDR2 reads SVGAGI. The J segment lost 2 bases and the V segment lost 8 bases, leaving 7 bases of the junction unmatched. As DNA, the CDR3 is TGTGCCAGCGCGCCAGGGGGCCTCAACTATGGCTACACCTTC. Translating gives CASAPGGLNYGYTF.

This clonotype was observed a handful of times. V and J are TRBV29-1 and TRBJ2-7, with TRBD2 as a possible D gene (6 bases). This CDR3 has 12 residues. Trimming pared 7 bases from V and 2 bases from J, leaving 12 bases between. Germline-derived CDR1 and CDR2 are SQVTM and ANQGSEA. The DNA of the CDR3 is TGCAGCGCTAATAGCGGAACCTACGAGCAGTACTTC. As protein: CSANSGTYEQYF.

V and J are TRBV30 and TRBJ2-1, with a tentative D call TRBD2 (5 bases). CDR3 size: 14 residues. In germline, CDR1 is GTSNPN, CDR2 SVGIG (reference sequence). V was pared by 4 bases and J by 9 bases, with 19 bases between. The DNA for the CDR3 is TGTGCCTGGAACGCCGGCAGCGGACGAAGTGAGCAGTTCTTC. This gives the protein CAWNAGSGRSEQFF.

The sample holds a few counts of this clonotype. The chain combines TRBV4-1 with TRBJ2-3, with a possible D match to TRBD1 (6 bases). V lost 2 bases and J lost 4, with 13 bases in between. The CDR3 runs to 15 residues. Looked up from germline, CDR1 is MGHRA and CDR2 is YSYEKL. CDR3 in DNA: TGCGCCAGCAGCCAAACACCAACAGGGTCAGATACGCAGTATTTT. It codes for CASSQTPTGSDTQYF.